The 3 T cell receptor beta chains listed next were all sequenced from one sample in a study of blood T cell repertoires in COVID-19. Data came from immunoSEQ multiplex PCR; TCRdb stores just in-frame clones and leaves some out. Here the sample spans approximately 400,000 clones, approximately 91% being singletons. Specimen: PBMCs or T cells enriched from blood (not recorded which). Source of these receptors: a woman aged 40 to 50 who had been exposed to COVID-19.

The genes are TRBV27 and TRBJ1-5; the match to TRBD1 covers 8 bases. Per the germline V gene, CDR1 is MNHEY and CDR2 is SMNVEV (reference sequence). This CDR3 has 17 amino acids. V lost 4 bases and J lost 0; bases outside the gene matches: 8. The chain's CDR3 is CASSYLGQGYSNQPQHF. CDR3 DNA: TGTGCCAGCAGTTACCTCGGACAGGGCTATAGCAATCAGCCCCAGCATTTT.

The DNA of the CDR3 is TGTGCCAGCAGTCTATACTCAACTAATGAAAAACTGTTTTTT. Its translation is CASSLYSTNEKLFF. This chain links TRBV7-2 with TRBJ1-4; unclear D gene. CDR1 and CDR2 (germline): SGHTA, FQGNSA. Trimming stripped 6 bases from V and 0 bases from J, with 8 bases between. The CDR3 totals 14 residues.

This chain links TRBV9 with TRBJ2-7; 8 positions match TRBD2. Per the germline V gene, CDR1 is SGDLS and CDR2 is YYNGEE. V dropped 0 bases and J dropped 6; count of bases not matched to a gene: 8. The CDR3 consists of 15 residues. In DNA form, the CDR3 reads TGTGCCAGCAGCGTAGCCGGGAGGGCCCTCGCCGAGCAGTACTTC. Encoded protein: CASSVAGRALAEQYF.